Below, 9 T cell receptor beta chains from the same sample are listed, as sequenced in a study of cytomegalovirus exposure and HLA in healthy donors. Vbeta (60) and Jbeta (13) primers were used in the PCR. Produced via immunoSEQ multiplex PCR; TCRdb's table is partial and in-frame only. The sample lists 150,000 or so clones, approximately 74% occurring once. The material sequenced was PBMCs. The receptors here all came from a man in his late teens or twenties in good health and CMV-seropositive.

This rearrangement joins TRBV12-2 to TRBJ2-6; the table's D call, TRBD1, has no DNA check behind it. TRBV12-2 is noted as a pseudogene. The CDR3 has 18 residues. The CDR3 bases are TGTGCAAGTCGCTTTAACAGGGCGAATGCAGACGGGGCCAACGTCCTGACTTTC. It is translated as CASRFNRANADGANVLTF.

This clone was recorded only once. The V call is TRBV15, the J call TRBJ1-4; TRBD1 matches at 8 bases. The CDR3 length is 16 residues. Trimming cost V 2 bases and J 5 bases; bases outside gene matches: 7. The V gene's germline CDR1 is LNHNV and CDR2 YYDKDF (reference sequence). CDR3 region: CATSRYGQGRNEKLFF. The CDR3 nucleotides are TGTGCCACCAGCAGATACGGACAGGGAAGGAATGAAAAACTGTTTTTT.

This clone was observed a single time. The genes are TRBV11-3 and TRBJ1-1; D is unclear. Germline V CDR1 and CDR2: SGHNT, YENEEA. The CDR3 spans 13 residues. V lost 2 bases, J lost 1 base, and 5 bases lay in between. The CDR3 nucleotides are TGTGCCAGCAGCTTATGGGCGAACACTGAAGCTTTCTTT. Amino acid sequence: CASSLWANTEAFF.

This clone was counted a single time. This chain joins TRBV19 and TRBJ2-2, with D hard to call. Germline CDR1 LNHDA, CDR2 SQIVND (reference sequence). The CDR3 has 12 residues. V gave up 7 bases and J gave up 6 bases, with 9 bases separating them. For the CDR3, the DNA is TGTGCCAGTAATGGCGGCGCCGGGGAGCTGTTTTTT. Protein sequence: CASNGGAGELFF.

The chain combines TRBV6-1 with TRBJ1-1, with TRBD1 as a possible D gene (5 bases). This CDR3 has 13 residues. Germline-derived CDR1 and CDR2 are MNHNS and SASEGT. Trimming shortened V by 7 bases and J by 6 bases, and 15 bases separated the two germline ends. Here the CDR3 DNA reads TGTGCCAGCACCCCCCGGGGGGGAGCTGAAGCTTTCTTT. Encoded protein: CASTPRGGAEAFF.

V gene TRBV5-4 combines with J gene TRBJ1-4; tentative D call: TRBD1 (6 bases). Trimming removed 0 bases at V and 8 bases at J, with 17 bases between. The CDR3 loop spans 16 amino acids. CDR1 and CDR2 from the germline V gene are SGHNT and YYREEE (reference sequence). In DNA form, the CDR3 reads TGTGCCAGCAGCTTGGCCGGTGGGGGCTCGGTAGAAAAACTGTTTTTT. Its protein product is CASSLAGGGSVEKLFF.

This rearrangement joins TRBV18 to TRBJ1-2; the match to TRBD1 covers 8 bases. Germline CDR1 KGHSH, CDR2 LQKENI. V lost 1 base, J lost 2 bases, and 15 bases stayed unmatched. The CDR3 contains 19 residues. CDR3 DNA sequence: TGTGCCAGCTCACCACTGGGCGTGGGGTCAGGGGGCAACAACTATGGCTACACCTTC. Translated: CASSPLGVGSGGNNYGYTF.

The rearrangement links TRBV23-1 to TRBJ2-7; 9 bases map to TRBD1. TRBV23-1 is known as an ORF, though its function is uncertain. CDR3 length equals 15 residues. With 6 bases clipped from V and 3 bases from J, the junction kept 9 bases outside the gene matches. CDR3 amino acids: CASRQRTGELYEQYF. The CDR3 region has the DNA TGCGCCAGCAGACAAAGGACAGGGGAACTCTACGAGCAGTACTTC.

This chain connects TRBV28 to TRBJ1-2, with 7 bases identical to TRBD1. CDR1 is MDHEN, CDR2 SYDVKM, per germline. Trimming cost V 10 bases and J 3 bases; bases outside gene matches: 5. The CDR3 runs to 12 residues. The CDR3 bases are TGTGCCAATCGGGGGACAGACTATGGCTACACCTTC. It codes for CANRGTDYGYTF.